This T cell receptor (beta chain) is drawn from a study of cytomegalovirus exposure and HLA in healthy donors. The CDR3 totals 14 residues. V was shortened by 7 bases and J by 1 base, with 13 bases between the two germline ends. Germline V CDR1 and CDR2: MNHNS, SASEGT. The study's findings and limits: More than 15,000 TCR beta sequences were associated with HLA alleles at 0.05 false discovery rate in a later analysis. Cytomegalovirus-associated TCR beta chains were listed, numbering around 150.

Primers included in the PCR were 60 Vbeta and 13 Jbeta primers. The repertoire was sequenced with immunoSEQ multiplex PCR; TCRdb's copy has only in-frame clones and lacks some. This sample has some 180,000 clones; 84% occur once, and the top ten carry more than 0.95%. With respect to this clone: Its antigen is undetermined.

The source material was PBMCs. The chain joins TRBV6-1 to TRBJ1-1; D possibly corresponds to TRBD1 (5 bases). This receptor was obtained from a girl aged 2 to 10 in good health and CMV-seropositive. CDR3 nucleotide sequence: TGTGCCAGCAATGGGGTCGGGGGGAACACTGAAGCTTTCTTT. This encodes CASNGVGGNTEAFF.